This T cell receptor beta chain was recovered during a study of blood T cell repertoires in COVID-19. About the study: The samples span acute and convalescent COVID-19 from the United States, Italy and Spain.

Germline CDR1 and CDR2: SGHNT and YYREEE (reference sequence). V shed 4 bases and J shed 9 bases, with 11 bases lying between them. CDR3 length equals 12 residues. In the original analysis: Using reference gene primer amplification, nucleated cell counts were estimated. Assay: immunoSEQ multiplex PCR; the TCRdb copy retains only in-frame clones and omits some. V and J calls and clone size come straight from that table; D and trimming were deduced from the DNA. The sample holds 150,000 to 160,000 clones, about 90% seen once. The sequenced sample was peripheral blood. The TCR originated in a man aged 45-65 years with acute or convalescent COVID-19. V and J are TRBV5-4 and TRBJ2-1; D remains ambiguous. CDR3 loop: CASSAHLSEQFF. CDR3 nucleotide sequence: TGTGCCAGCAGCGCGCACCTGAGTGAGCAGTTCTTC.